Detailed here is one T cell receptor (beta chain). Trimming left V 6 bases short and J 1 base short, with 12 bases between. This CDR3 has 15 residues. The data belong to a study of T-cell memory formation after mild COVID-19. Each CDR3 protein is one row after TCRdb ran MiXCR on the 5' RACE reads. The profile covers fewer than 140,000 distinct CDR3 sequences, with 9.5% to 15% appearing a single time and more than 25% taken by the ten largest. This clonotype originated in an adult woman who had mild COVID-19 (a few samples of this study predate the infection). Cell type and time point are not known. This rearrangement joins TRBV12-3 or TRBV12-4 to TRBJ2-2; D is undetermined. The sample taken for sequencing was PBMCs or a T cell subset sorted from them (not recorded which). The CDR3 spells CASSRHSVNTGELFF. The CDR3 DNA sequence: TGTGCCAGCAGCCGACACTCTGTGAACACCGGGGAGCTGTTTTTT.